This entry features one TCR beta chain sequence. Its antigen is still unknown. Per-base qualities were not stored, and no clone one base away is much larger. This specimen comes from a study of patients and donors after allogeneic stem cell transplantation (dated by TCRdb to about 2020). The method was RT-PCR. Data came from a NextSeq 550. Using fastp trimming at Q25 and MiXCR clonotype assembly, TCRdb reanalyzed the public sequencing data and kept in-frame beta chains. Here each entry gathers all rows of one CDR3 protein and keeps the most common genes and DNA. The sample records about 40,000 distinct CDR3 sequences, roughly 29% of which are singletons. The top ten clonotypes cover about two thirds of the sample. There are 17 amino acids in the CDR3, from cysteine to phenylalanine inclusive. The DNA shown is the 51-base CDR3, in frame from base 1. V is pared back by 1 base and J by 4 bases, with 18 bases lying between the germline termini. From a lookup of the germline V gene, CDR1 and CDR2 are MDHEN and SYDVKM.

The receptor was derived from a human donor who was either an allogeneic HSCT recipient or a stem cell or donor lymphocyte infusion donor (not recorded which). It is not recorded whose cells these are; they may come from a transplant donor. Sequenced material: blood, either unsorted or a sorted T cell fraction (not recorded which). This chain joins TRBV28 to TRBJ2-3, with the D gene call left open. The DNA reads TGTGCCAGCAGTTTATTCCGAGGTCTGGGTACAGCAGATACGCAGTATTTT. Translated, it gives CASSLFRGLGTADTQYF.